This T cell receptor beta chain was retrieved from a study of a mutant IDH1 vaccine in newly diagnosed glioma. The time point here: week 47, end of study. The investigators gave 300 ug of mutant IDH1 20-mer peptide in each vaccine dose, together with topical imiquimod. Assay used: immunoSEQ multiplex PCR; TCRdb lists only in-frame clones, some missing. The sample yields about 90,000 clones, just under 90% seen once. Comment on this clone: Its antigen is not identified.

Germline CDR1 is SGDLS and CDR2 is YYNGEE. After removal of 2 bases from V and 4 bases from J, the junction contained 1 base not matched to a gene. CDR3 length: 14 residues. The sample consisted of PBMCs, taken from a glioma patient whose treatment included an IDH1 peptide vaccine. This TCR was sampled from a woman in her forties or fifties with glioma. The chain is built from TRBV9 and TRBJ2-1; 9 bases fit TRBD1. CDR3 protein: CASSVGTGYNEQFF. CDR3 sequence (DNA): TGTGCCAGCAGCGTGGGGACAGGGTACAATGAGCAGTTCTTC. The full variable domain, with the rest looked up from reference TRBV9 and TRBJ2-1, is DSGVTQTPKHLITATGQRVTLRCSPRSGDLSVYWYQQSLDQGLQFLIQYYNGEERAKGNILERFSAQQFPDLHSELNLSSLELGDSALYFCASSVGTGYNEQFFGPGTRLTVL.